This is a list of T cell receptor beta chains from one sample in a study of OX40 agonist ivuxolimab in advanced cancers. Profiled with immunoSEQ multiplex PCR; TCRdb holds only in-frame clones, not every one. The sample carries around 60,000 clones, 80% to 90% recorded once. The input for sequencing was CD4+ or CD8+ T cells sorted from blood, taken in a trial of the OX40 agonist ivuxolimab. These receptors came from an adult with an advanced solid tumor such as melanoma, head and neck, liver or kidney cancer. Each CDR3 is given with its conserved first and last residue. Fields, in order: J gene, clone size, V gene, D gene, CDR3 protein, CDR3 DNA. A D gene is named only where the DNA matches it firmly. Part of the rows lack a size; the others show once, few, many or a class for expanded clones.

j_gene: TRBJ2-3; abundance: once; v_gene: TRBV7-2; d_gene: TRBD1; CDR3aa: CASSLVGGTGGWDTQYF; CDR3nt: TGTGCCAGCAGCTTAGTAGGGGGGACAGGGGGCTGGGATACGCAGTATTTT
j_gene: TRBJ1-5; abundance: .; v_gene: TRBV6-1; d_gene: .; CDR3aa: CASSEAAGASSNQPQHF; CDR3nt: TGTGCCAGCAGTGAAGCGGCGGGAGCCTCCTCCAATCAGCCCCAGCATTTT
j_gene: TRBJ2-7; abundance: .; v_gene: TRBV5-4; d_gene: .; CDR3aa: CASSYSGTTYEQYF; CDR3nt: TGTGCCAGCAGCTATTCGGGCACCACCTACGAGCAGTACTTC
j_gene: TRBJ2-7; abundance: .; v_gene: TRBV27; d_gene: .; CDR3aa: CASSLSGLTTGYEQYF; CDR3nt: TGTGCCAGCAGTTTATCGGGTCTCACAACAGGGTACGAGCAGTACTTC
j_gene: TRBJ1-2; abundance: .; v_gene: TRBV4-1; d_gene: .; CDR3aa: CASSHAGANYGYTF; CDR3nt: TGCGCCAGCAGCCATGCGGGGGCGAACTATGGCTACACCTTC
j_gene: TRBJ1-4; abundance: .; v_gene: TRBV27; d_gene: .; CDR3aa: CASSHPGAKLFF; CDR3nt: TGTGCCAGCTCCCACCCGGGAGCTAAACTGTTTTTT
j_gene: TRBJ2-2; abundance: once; v_gene: TRBV19; d_gene: .; CDR3aa: CASSIWGATGELFF; CDR3nt: TGTGCCAGTAGTATCTGGGGGGCCACCGGGGAGCTGTTTTTT
j_gene: TRBJ2-7; abundance: .; v_gene: TRBV7-6; d_gene: .; CDR3aa: CASSLAPDFYEQYF; CDR3nt: TGTGCCAGCAGCTTAGCGCCAGACTTCTACGAGCAGTACTTC
j_gene: TRBJ2-7; abundance: .; v_gene: TRBV19; d_gene: TRBD2; CDR3aa: CASSSGGGGYEQYF; CDR3nt: TGTGCCAGTAGTTCAGGCGGGGGTGGCTACGAGCAGTACTTC
j_gene: TRBJ1-1; abundance: .; v_gene: TRBV6-5; d_gene: .; CDR3aa: CASSVTGWGEAFF; CDR3nt: TGTGCCAGCAGTGTCACAGGGTGGGGTGAAGCTTTCTTT
j_gene: TRBJ2-7; abundance: .; v_gene: TRBV5-4; d_gene: .; CDR3aa: CASSLVGGGLAYEQYF; CDR3nt: TGTGCCAGCAGCTTGGTAGGCGGAGGCTTGGCCTACGAGCAGTACTTC
j_gene: TRBJ2-7; abundance: once; v_gene: TRBV27; d_gene: .; CDR3aa: CASRRGSGYEQYF; CDR3nt: TGTGCCAGCAGACGGGGGAGCGGCTACGAGCAGTACTTC
j_gene: TRBJ2-7; abundance: .; v_gene: TRBV4-2; d_gene: TRBD2; CDR3aa: CASSQEMTSGIYEQYF; CDR3nt: TGTGCCAGCAGCCAAGAAATGACTAGCGGGATCTACGAGCAGTACTTC
j_gene: TRBJ2-7; abundance: .; v_gene: TRBV6-6; d_gene: .; CDR3aa: CASGSYEQYF; CDR3nt: TGTGCCAGCGGTTCGTACGAGCAGTACTTC
j_gene: TRBJ1-1; abundance: .; v_gene: TRBV5-4; d_gene: .; CDR3aa: CASSPLGDTEAFF; CDR3nt: TGTGCCAGCAGCCCGTTGGGTGACACTGAAGCTTTCTTT
j_gene: TRBJ2-7; abundance: .; v_gene: TRBV6-1; d_gene: .; CDR3aa: CASSEGDYEQYF; CDR3nt: TGTGCCAGCAGTGAGGGTGACTACGAGCAGTACTTC
j_gene: TRBJ2-4; abundance: .; v_gene: TRBV4-1; d_gene: .; CDR3aa: CASSQDRQGKSKNIQYF; CDR3nt: TGCGCCAGCAGCCAAGACCGGCAGGGAAAGAGCAAAAACATTCAGTACTTC
j_gene: TRBJ2-3; abundance: .; v_gene: TRBV9; d_gene: TRBD2; CDR3aa: CASLRGAGGTTDTQYF; CDR3nt: TGTGCCAGCCTACGTGGGGCGGGGGGGACCACAGATACGCAGTATTTT
j_gene: TRBJ2-6; abundance: .; v_gene: TRBV6-5; d_gene: .; CDR3aa: CASSYSSGANVLTF; CDR3nt: TGTGCCAGCAGTTACAGCTCTGGGGCCAACGTCCTGACTTTC
j_gene: TRBJ1-3; abundance: .; v_gene: TRBV28; d_gene: .; CDR3aa: CASSFFPGAGNTIYF; CDR3nt: TGTGCCAGCAGTTTCTTCCCCGGGGCTGGAAACACCATATATTTT
j_gene: TRBJ2-5; abundance: .; v_gene: TRBV9; d_gene: .; CDR3aa: CASSPGVGGEAGETQYF; CDR3nt: TGTGCCAGCAGCCCTGGGGTCGGGGGAGAGGCGGGAGAGACCCAGTACTTC
j_gene: TRBJ2-1; abundance: .; v_gene: TRBV5-4; d_gene: TRBD2; CDR3aa: CASSWGTSSDNEQFF; CDR3nt: TGTGCCAGCAGCTGGGGGACTAGCAGCGACAATGAGCAGTTCTTC
j_gene: TRBJ2-3; abundance: .; v_gene: TRBV27; d_gene: .; CDR3aa: CASSFGAVTADTQYF; CDR3nt: TGTGCCAGCAGTTTCGGAGCAGTAACCGCAGATACGCAGTATTTT
j_gene: TRBJ1-1; abundance: once; v_gene: TRBV29-1; d_gene: .; CDR3aa: CSVDRGGMNTEAFF; CDR3nt: TGCAGCGTTGATAGAGGAGGCATGAACACTGAAGCTTTCTTT
j_gene: TRBJ2-7; abundance: .; v_gene: TRBV27; d_gene: .; CDR3aa: CASSSRGGAYEQYF; CDR3nt: TGTGCCAGCAGTTCCCGGGGCGGGGCCTACGAGCAGTACTTC
j_gene: TRBJ2-2; abundance: .; v_gene: TRBV27; d_gene: .; CDR3aa: CASSSPFELSTGELFF; CDR3nt: TGTGCCAGCAGTTCCCCATTCGAACTTTCCACCGGGGAGCTGTTTTTT
j_gene: TRBJ2-7; abundance: .; v_gene: TRBV6-5; d_gene: .; CDR3aa: CASSYGPYEQYF; CDR3nt: TGTGCCAGCAGTTACGGGCCCTACGAGCAGTACTTC
j_gene: TRBJ2-7; abundance: .; v_gene: TRBV11-2; d_gene: .; CDR3aa: CASSFPWRRYEQYF; CDR3nt: TGTGCCAGCAGCTTTCCCTGGAGGCGCTACGAGCAGTACTTC
j_gene: TRBJ2-7; abundance: .; v_gene: TRBV7-9; d_gene: .; CDR3aa: CASSFPGYEQYF; CDR3nt: TGTGCCAGCAGCTTCCCGGGGTACGAGCAGTACTTC
j_gene: TRBJ2-1; abundance: .; v_gene: TRBV6-5; d_gene: TRBD1; CDR3aa: CASRDREGLNEQFF; CDR3nt: TGTGCCAGCAGGGACAGGGAAGGTCTCAATGAGCAGTTCTTC
j_gene: TRBJ2-7; abundance: .; v_gene: TRBV4-2; d_gene: TRBD2; CDR3aa: CASSQDVSGRYNEQYF; CDR3nt: TGTGCCAGCAGCCAAGATGTTAGCGGGAGATACAACGAGCAGTACTTC
j_gene: TRBJ1-5; abundance: .; v_gene: TRBV19; d_gene: .; CDR3aa: CASSFSNQPQHF; CDR3nt: TGTGCCAGTAGTTTTAGCAATCAGCCCCAGCATTTT
j_gene: TRBJ2-7; abundance: .; v_gene: TRBV27; d_gene: TRBD2; CDR3aa: CASSFNLADYEQYF; CDR3nt: TGTGCCAGCAGTTTTAACCTAGCGGACTACGAGCAGTACTTC
j_gene: TRBJ2-7; abundance: .; v_gene: TRBV27; d_gene: .; CDR3aa: CASSLGGGPRGEQYF; CDR3nt: TGTGCCAGCAGTTTAGGGGGAGGCCCCAGGGGCGAGCAGTACTTC
j_gene: TRBJ2-5; abundance: .; v_gene: TRBV4-1; d_gene: TRBD2; CDR3aa: CASSLMTSGQETQYF; CDR3nt: TGCGCCAGCAGCCTCATGACTAGCGGCCAAGAGACCCAGTACTTC
j_gene: TRBJ2-3; abundance: .; v_gene: TRBV9; d_gene: .; CDR3aa: CASSARPLGTDTQYF; CDR3nt: TGTGCCAGCAGCGCCCGTCCCCTAGGCACAGATACGCAGTATTTT
j_gene: TRBJ2-5; abundance: .; v_gene: TRBV7-9; d_gene: .; CDR3aa: CASQDSRDIETQYF; CDR3nt: TGTGCCAGCCAAGATTCCCGGGACATTGAGACCCAGTACTTC
j_gene: TRBJ1-1; abundance: .; v_gene: TRBV19; d_gene: .; CDR3aa: CATATKDGNTEAFF; CDR3nt: TGTGCCACCGCCACGAAAGACGGTAACACTGAAGCTTTCTTT
j_gene: TRBJ1-1; abundance: .; v_gene: TRBV14; d_gene: .; CDR3aa: CASSHTSHSNTEAFF; CDR3nt: TGTGCCAGCAGCCATACATCCCACTCGAACACTGAAGCTTTCTTT
j_gene: TRBJ2-1; abundance: few; v_gene: TRBV28; d_gene: TRBD2; CDR3aa: CASRTLGTSGRSEQFF; CDR3nt: TGTGCCAGCAGAACTCTGGGGACTAGCGGGAGGTCTGAGCAGTTCTTC
j_gene: TRBJ2-1; abundance: .; v_gene: TRBV5-1; d_gene: .; CDR3aa: CASSLEGSSYNEQFF; CDR3nt: TGCGCCAGCAGCTTGGAGGGGAGCTCCTACAATGAGCAGTTCTTC
j_gene: TRBJ1-3; abundance: .; v_gene: TRBV6-6; d_gene: .; CDR3aa: CASSGWGLRGNTIYF; CDR3nt: TGTGCCAGCAGCGGATGGGGCCTACGCGGAAACACCATATATTTT
j_gene: TRBJ2-1; abundance: .; v_gene: TRBV7-9; d_gene: TRBD2; CDR3aa: CASSFGGRAGEQFF; CDR3nt: TGTGCCAGCAGCTTTGGCGGGAGGGCCGGTGAGCAGTTCTTC
j_gene: TRBJ2-7; abundance: .; v_gene: TRBV27; d_gene: TRBD2; CDR3aa: CASSLGGRSYEQYF; CDR3nt: TGTGCCAGCAGCCTGGGGGGGAGATCCTACGAGCAGTACTTC
j_gene: TRBJ2-3; abundance: .; v_gene: TRBV11-2; d_gene: .; CDR3aa: CASSLVALGRPDTQYF; CDR3nt: TGTGCCAGCAGCTTAGTTGCCTTGGGGCGCCCAGATACGCAGTATTTT
j_gene: TRBJ2-7; abundance: .; v_gene: TRBV19; d_gene: TRBD1; CDR3aa: CASSIGGVRGLYEQYF; CDR3nt: TGTGCCAGTAGTATAGGCGGCGTCAGGGGGTTGTACGAGCAGTACTTC
j_gene: TRBJ2-7; abundance: once; v_gene: TRBV2; d_gene: .; CDR3aa: CARKARTSEQYF; CDR3nt: TGTGCCAGAAAGGCCAGAACCTCCGAGCAGTACTTC
j_gene: TRBJ2-7; abundance: .; v_gene: TRBV27; d_gene: .; CDR3aa: CASSSAKVDEQYF; CDR3nt: TGTGCCAGCAGTTCAGCGAAGGTGGACGAGCAGTACTTC
j_gene: TRBJ2-1; abundance: .; v_gene: TRBV19; d_gene: TRBD2; CDR3aa: CASSPASGGSYNEQFF; CDR3nt: TGTGCCAGTAGTCCCGCTAGCGGGGGGTCCTACAATGAGCAGTTCTTC
j_gene: TRBJ2-2; abundance: .; v_gene: TRBV11-2; d_gene: .; CDR3aa: CASSFHYGGELFF; CDR3nt: TGTGCCAGCAGCTTTCATTATGGCGGGGAGCTGTTTTTT
j_gene: TRBJ1-1; abundance: .; v_gene: TRBV11-2; d_gene: TRBD1; CDR3aa: CASSLSPTGGSPEAFF; CDR3nt: TGTGCCAGCAGCTTATCCCCAACAGGGGGTAGCCCTGAAGCTTTCTTT
j_gene: TRBJ2-7; abundance: .; v_gene: TRBV20-1; d_gene: .; CDR3aa: CSAETYGEQYF; CDR3nt: TGCAGTGCCGAAACTTACGGGGAGCAGTACTTC
j_gene: TRBJ2-4; abundance: .; v_gene: TRBV2; d_gene: TRBD2; CDR3aa: CASRDRLAGAKNIQYF; CDR3nt: TGTGCCAGCAGGGACCGTCTAGCGGGGGCCAAAAACATTCAGTACTTC
j_gene: TRBJ1-4; abundance: .; v_gene: TRBV4-1; d_gene: .; CDR3aa: CASSRHPGQTNEKLFF; CDR3nt: TGCGCCAGCAGCCGCCATCCGGGACAAACTAATGAAAAACTGTTTTTT
j_gene: TRBJ1-2; abundance: .; v_gene: TRBV2; d_gene: .; CDR3aa: CASSDLVTSSDGYTF; CDR3nt: TGTGCCAGCAGTGACTTGGTCACGTCAAGCGATGGCTACACCTTC
j_gene: TRBJ2-1; abundance: .; v_gene: TRBV11-2; d_gene: .; CDR3aa: CASSPPAGIEQFF; CDR3nt: TGTGCCAGCAGCCCACCCGCGGGGATTGAGCAGTTCTTC
j_gene: TRBJ1-5; abundance: once; v_gene: TRBV6-5; d_gene: .; CDR3aa: CASGAGANQPQHF; CDR3nt: TGTGCCAGCGGGGCAGGGGCAAATCAGCCCCAGCATTTT
j_gene: TRBJ2-2; abundance: .; v_gene: TRBV6-1; d_gene: TRBD2; CDR3aa: CASSDTGRTNTGELFF; CDR3nt: TGTGCCAGCAGTGATACCGGGAGGACGAACACCGGGGAGCTGTTTTTT
j_gene: TRBJ2-3; abundance: .; v_gene: TRBV27; d_gene: .; CDR3aa: CATLPWSGITDTQYF; CDR3nt: TGTGCCACCCTCCCGTGGAGCGGCATCACAGATACGCAGTATTTT